The present entry profiles one T cell receptor beta chain with its context. Its target is not known. The CDR3 totals 15 residues. From germline, CDR1 is LNHNV and CDR2 YYDKDF (reference sequence). The ends lost 1 base at V and 2 bases at J; junction bases unmatched: 2. Second doses at about 4 or about 12 weeks were pooled. TCRdb's copy holds only in-frame clones and misses some; the assay was immunoSEQ multiplex PCR. Of 150,000 to 200,000 clones listed, 92% are singletons. The record originates from a study of T cell responses to AZD1222 COVID-19 vaccine. Findings and caveats of the study: Rises in breadth and depth of Spike-specific TCRs came after two AZD1222 doses. The sample set comprised mostly white British donors with more females, and clonal diversity was possibly underestimated. Targets within unmutated variant regions were reportedly found for nearly half of spike-specific TCRs.

V and J are TRBV15 and TRBJ2-1, with TRBD2 matching over 7 bases. The sequenced sample was peripheral blood, obtained 28 days after the second AZD1222 dose. The origin of this receptor is an adult who received the AZD1222 COVID-19 vaccine. CDR3 loop: CATSRGGRAYNEQFF. CDR3 bases: TGTGCCACCAGCAGAGGGGGGAGGGCCTACAATGAGCAGTTCTTC.